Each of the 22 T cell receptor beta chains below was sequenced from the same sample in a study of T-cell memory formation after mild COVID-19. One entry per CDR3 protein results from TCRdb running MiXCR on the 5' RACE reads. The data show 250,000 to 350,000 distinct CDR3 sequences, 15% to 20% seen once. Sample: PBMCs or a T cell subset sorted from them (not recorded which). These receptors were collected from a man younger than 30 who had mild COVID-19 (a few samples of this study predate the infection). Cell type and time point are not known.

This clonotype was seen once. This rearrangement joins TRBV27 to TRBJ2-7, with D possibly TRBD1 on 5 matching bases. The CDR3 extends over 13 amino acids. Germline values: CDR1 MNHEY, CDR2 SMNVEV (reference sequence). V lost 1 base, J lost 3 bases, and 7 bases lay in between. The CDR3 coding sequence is TGTGCCAGCAGTTTATACAGGAACTACGAGCAGTACTTC. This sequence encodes CASSLYRNYEQYF.

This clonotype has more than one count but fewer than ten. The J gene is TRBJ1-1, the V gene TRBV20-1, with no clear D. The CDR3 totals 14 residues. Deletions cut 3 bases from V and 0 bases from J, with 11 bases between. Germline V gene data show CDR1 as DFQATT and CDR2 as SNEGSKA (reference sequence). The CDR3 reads CSASAQQMNTEAFF. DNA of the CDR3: TGCAGTGCTAGCGCACAACAGATGAACACTGAAGCTTTCTTT.

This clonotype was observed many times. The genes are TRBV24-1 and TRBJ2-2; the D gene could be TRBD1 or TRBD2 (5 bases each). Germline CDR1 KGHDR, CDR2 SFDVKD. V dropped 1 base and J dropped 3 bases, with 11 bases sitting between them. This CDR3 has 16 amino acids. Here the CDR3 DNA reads TGTGCCACCAGTGATTTTTCTAGGGGAGACACCGGGGAGCTGTTTTTT. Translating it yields CATSDFSRGDTGELFF.

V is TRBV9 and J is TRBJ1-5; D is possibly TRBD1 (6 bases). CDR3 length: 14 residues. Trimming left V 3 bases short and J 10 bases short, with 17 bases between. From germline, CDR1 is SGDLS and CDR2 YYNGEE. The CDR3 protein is CASSAGQKDVPQHF. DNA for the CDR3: TGTGCCAGCAGCGCCGGACAGAAAGATGTTCCCCAGCATTTT.

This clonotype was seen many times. CDR3 region: CASSLVLRGRMNTGELFF. DNA of the CDR3: TGCGCCAGCAGCTTGGTTCTCCGGGGGCGCATGAACACCGGGGAGCTGTTTTTT. The rearrangement joins TRBV5-1 to TRBJ2-2; D assignment may be TRBD1 or TRBD2 (6 bases each). Deletions cut 0 bases from V and 1 base from J, with 16 bases between. CDR1 and CDR2 (germline): SGHRS, YFSETQ. This CDR3 has 18 amino acids.

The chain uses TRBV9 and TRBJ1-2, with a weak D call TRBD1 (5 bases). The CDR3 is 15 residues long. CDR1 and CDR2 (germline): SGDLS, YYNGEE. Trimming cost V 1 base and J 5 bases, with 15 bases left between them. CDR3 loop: CASSVSPQAYYGYTF. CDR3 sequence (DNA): TGTGCCAGCAGCGTAAGCCCACAGGCGTATTATGGCTACACCTTC.

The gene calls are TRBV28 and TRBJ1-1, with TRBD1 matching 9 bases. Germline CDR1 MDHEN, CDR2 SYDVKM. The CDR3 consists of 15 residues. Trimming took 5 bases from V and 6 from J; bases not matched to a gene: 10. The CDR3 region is CASSTGQGRHPEAFF. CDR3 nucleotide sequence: TGTGCCAGCAGTACGGGACAGGGCCGGCATCCTGAAGCTTTCTTT.

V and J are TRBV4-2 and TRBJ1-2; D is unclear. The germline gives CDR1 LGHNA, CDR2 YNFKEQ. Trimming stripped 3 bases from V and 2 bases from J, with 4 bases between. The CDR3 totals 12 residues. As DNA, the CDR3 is TGTGCCAGCAGCCAGTTCAACTATGGCTACACCTTC. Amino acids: CASSQFNYGYTF.

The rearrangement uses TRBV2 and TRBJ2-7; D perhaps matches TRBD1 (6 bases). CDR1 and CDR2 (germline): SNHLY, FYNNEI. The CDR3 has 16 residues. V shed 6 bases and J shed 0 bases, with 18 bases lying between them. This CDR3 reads CASSENGRGLSYEQYF. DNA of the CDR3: TGTGCCAGCAGCGAGAACGGCAGGGGCCTCTCCTACGAGCAGTACTTC.

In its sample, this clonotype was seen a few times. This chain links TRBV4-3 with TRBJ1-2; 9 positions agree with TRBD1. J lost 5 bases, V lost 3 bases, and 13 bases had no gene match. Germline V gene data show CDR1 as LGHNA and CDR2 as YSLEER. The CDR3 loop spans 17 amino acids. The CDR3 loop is CASSQNRAGTGFYGYTF. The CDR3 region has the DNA TGCGCCAGCAGCCAGAATCGGGCGGGGACAGGGTTTTATGGCTACACCTTC.

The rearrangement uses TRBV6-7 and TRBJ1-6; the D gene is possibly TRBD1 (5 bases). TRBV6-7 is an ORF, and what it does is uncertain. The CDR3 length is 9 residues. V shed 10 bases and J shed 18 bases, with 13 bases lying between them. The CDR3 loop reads CANRQTPHF. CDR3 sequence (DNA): TGTGCCAACAGACAGACCCCCCACTTT.

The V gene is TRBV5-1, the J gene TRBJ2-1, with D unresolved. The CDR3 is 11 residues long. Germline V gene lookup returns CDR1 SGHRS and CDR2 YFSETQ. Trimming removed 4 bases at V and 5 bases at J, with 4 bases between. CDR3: CASSIDNEQFF. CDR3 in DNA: TGCGCCAGCAGCATCGACAATGAGCAGTTCTTC.

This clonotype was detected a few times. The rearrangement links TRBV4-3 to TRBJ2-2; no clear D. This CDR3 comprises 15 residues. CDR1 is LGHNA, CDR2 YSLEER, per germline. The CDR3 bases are TGCGCGGTCGGGCCAACAGCCAAGAACACCGGGGAGCTGTTTTTT. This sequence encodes CAVGPTAKNTGELFF.

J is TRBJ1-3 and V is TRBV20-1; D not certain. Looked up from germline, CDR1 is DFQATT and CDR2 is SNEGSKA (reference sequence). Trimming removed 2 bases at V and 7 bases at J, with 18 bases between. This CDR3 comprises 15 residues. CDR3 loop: CSARPDGEWRNTIYF. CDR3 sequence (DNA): TGCAGTGCTAGACCCGACGGGGAGTGGCGCAACACCATATATTTT.

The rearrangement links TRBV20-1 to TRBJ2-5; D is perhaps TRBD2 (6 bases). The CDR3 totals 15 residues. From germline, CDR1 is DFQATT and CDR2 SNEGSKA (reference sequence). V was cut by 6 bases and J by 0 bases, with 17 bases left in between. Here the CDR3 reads CSARTSTGYQETQYF. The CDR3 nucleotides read TGCAGTGCCCGCACTAGCACGGGATACCAAGAGACCCAGTACTTC.

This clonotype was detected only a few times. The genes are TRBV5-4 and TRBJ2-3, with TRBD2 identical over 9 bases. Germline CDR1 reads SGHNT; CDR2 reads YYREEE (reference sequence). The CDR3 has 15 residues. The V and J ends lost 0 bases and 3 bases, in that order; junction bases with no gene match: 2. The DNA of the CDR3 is TGTGCCAGCAGCTTGGGACTAGCGGTAACAGATACGCAGTATTTT. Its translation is CASSLGLAVTDTQYF.

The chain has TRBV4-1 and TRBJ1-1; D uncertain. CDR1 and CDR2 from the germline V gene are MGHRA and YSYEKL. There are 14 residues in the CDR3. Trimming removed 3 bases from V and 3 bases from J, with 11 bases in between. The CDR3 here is CASSQTTLYTEAFF. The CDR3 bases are TGCGCCAGCAGCCAGACAACCCTTTACACTGAAGCTTTCTTT.

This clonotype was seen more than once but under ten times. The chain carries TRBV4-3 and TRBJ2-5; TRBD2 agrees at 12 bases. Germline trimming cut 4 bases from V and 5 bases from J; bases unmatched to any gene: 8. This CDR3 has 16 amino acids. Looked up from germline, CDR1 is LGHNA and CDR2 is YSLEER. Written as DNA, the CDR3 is TGCGCCAGCAGCCCCTCTAGCGGGGGGGCCTGGGAGACCCAGTACTTC. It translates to CASSPSSGGAWETQYF.

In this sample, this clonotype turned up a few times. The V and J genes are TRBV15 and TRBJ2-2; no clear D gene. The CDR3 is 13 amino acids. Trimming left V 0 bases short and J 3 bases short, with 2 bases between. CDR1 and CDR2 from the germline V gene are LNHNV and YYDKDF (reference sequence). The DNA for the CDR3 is TGTGCCACCAGCAGAGATTACACCGGGGAGCTGTTTTTT. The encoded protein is CATSRDYTGELFF. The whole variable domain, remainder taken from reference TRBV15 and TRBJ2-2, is DAMVIQNPRYQVTQFGKPVTLSCSQTLNHNVMYWYQQKSSQAPKLLFHYYDKDFNNEADTPDNFQSRRPNTSFCFLDIRSPGLGDTAMYLCATSRDYTGELFFGEGSRLTVL.

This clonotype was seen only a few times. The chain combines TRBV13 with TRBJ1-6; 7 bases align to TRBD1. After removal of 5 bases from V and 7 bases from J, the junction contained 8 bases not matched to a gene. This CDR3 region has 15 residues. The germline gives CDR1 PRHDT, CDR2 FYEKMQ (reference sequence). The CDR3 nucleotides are TGTGCCAGCAGCCCTTACGGGACAGCCAATTCACCCCTCCACTTT. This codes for CASSPYGTANSPLHF.

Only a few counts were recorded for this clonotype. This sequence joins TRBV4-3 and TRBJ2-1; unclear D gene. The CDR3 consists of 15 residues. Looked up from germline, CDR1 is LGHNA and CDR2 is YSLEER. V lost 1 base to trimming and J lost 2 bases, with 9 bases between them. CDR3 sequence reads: CASSQGSPPYNEQFF. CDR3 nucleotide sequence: TGCGCCAGCAGCCAAGGGTCCCCCCCCTACAATGAGCAGTTCTTC.

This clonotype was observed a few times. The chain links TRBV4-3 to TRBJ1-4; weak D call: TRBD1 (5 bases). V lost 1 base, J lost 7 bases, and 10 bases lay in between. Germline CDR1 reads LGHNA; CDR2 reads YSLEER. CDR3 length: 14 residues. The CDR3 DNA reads TGCGCCAGCAGCCAAGGAGGAGGGGTTGAAAAACTGTTTTTT. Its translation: CASSQGGGVEKLFF.